The rows below give T cell receptor beta chains drawn from one sample of a study of blood T cell repertoires in COVID-19. Generated by immunoSEQ multiplex PCR, the TCRdb table keeps only in-frame clones and is missing some. The sample includes 70,000 to 80,000 clones, roughly 80% of them seen just once. Sequences were obtained from peripheral blood. The receptor source for this set is a man aged 80 or over with acute or convalescent COVID-19. Both conserved end residues are part of each CDR3. A D gene is named only where the DNA matches it firmly. Clone size is shown for a subset of rows, as once, few, many or a class of expanded clone.

clone size,J gene,CDR3 length,V gene,D gene,CDR3 protein,CDR3 DNA
NA,TRBJ2-7,15,TRBV28,TRBD2,CASSLERGRSYEQYF,TGTGCCAGCAGTTTGGAGCGGGGACGTTCCTACGAGCAGTACTTC
NA,TRBJ1-5,16,TRBV24-1,TRBD1,CATSDAQGIGNQPQHF,TGTGCCACCAGTGATGCACAGGGGATTGGCAATCAGCCCCAGCATTTT
NA,TRBJ2-7,15,TRBV27,TRBD1,CASSWTGEGSYEQYF,TGTGCCAGCAGTTGGACAGGGGAGGGCTCCTACGAGCAGTACTTC
few,TRBJ2-7,14,TRBV6-5,NA,CASSYGGHSYEQYF,TGTGCCAGCAGTTATGGGGGACACTCCTACGAGCAGTACTTC
NA,TRBJ2-3,14,TRBV19,NA,CASSAGLNTDTQYF,TGTGCCAGTAGTGCAGGCTTAAACACAGATACGCAGTATTTT
few,TRBJ2-1,14,TRBV28,TRBD2,CASRGLAGADEQFF,TGTGCCAGCAGAGGACTAGCGGGAGCTGATGAGCAGTTCTTC
once,TRBJ2-3,16,TRBV7-8,TRBD2,CASSVLAGAFADTQYF,TGTGCCAGCAGCGTTCTAGCGGGAGCTTTTGCAGATACGCAGTATTTT
few,TRBJ1-1,15,TRBV28,NA,CASSLGSGMNTEAFF,TGTGCCAGCAGTTTAGGGAGTGGGATGAACACTGAAGCTTTCTTT
few,TRBJ2-5,12,TRBV6-6,NA,CASSSQEETQYF,TGTGCCAGCAGTTCACAGGAAGAGACCCAGTACTTC
NA,TRBJ2-3,16,TRBV5-1,TRBD2,CASSLGLAGGADTQYF,TGCGCCAGCAGCTTGGGACTAGCGGGAGGCGCAGATACGCAGTATTTT
NA,TRBJ2-1,16,TRBV7-2,TRBD2,CASSPQPAGVYNEQFF,TGTGCCAGCAGCCCTCAACCAGCGGGAGTCTACAATGAGCAGTTCTTC
once,TRBJ1-2,15,TRBV6-2/TRBV6-3,TRBD1,CASSRTGTAIYGYTF,TGTGCCAGCAGTCGTACCGGGACAGCGATTTATGGCTACACCTTC
NA,TRBJ1-2,14,TRBV5-6,TRBD1,CASSSGTEGYGYTF,TGTGCCAGCAGCTCCGGGACAGAGGGCTATGGCTACACCTTC
NA,TRBJ1-2,13,TRBV14,NA,CASSQARGYGYTF,TGTGCCAGCAGCCAAGCACGAGGGTACGGCTACACCTTC
NA,TRBJ2-1,13,TRBV18,NA,CASSTTNMHEQFF,TGTGCCAGCTCTACGACTAATATGCATGAGCAGTTCTTC
NA,TRBJ2-7,16,TRBV7-2,NA,CASSLDGAGTPYEQYF,TGTGCCAGCAGCTTAGACGGGGCGGGGACCCCCTACGAGCAGTACTTC
once,TRBJ2-3,16,TRBV2,TRBD1,CASSEFGTGNADTQYF,TGTGCCAGCAGTGAATTTGGGACAGGGAACGCAGATACGCAGTATTTT
NA,TRBJ2-5,14,TRBV2,NA,CASSEGPGVETQYF,TGTGCCAGCAGTGAAGGTCCAGGGGTTGAGACCCAGTACTTC
NA,TRBJ2-1,16,TRBV6-5,NA,CASSYSRGSSYNEQFF,TGTGCCAGCAGTTACTCCAGGGGTTCCTCCTACAATGAGCAGTTCTTC
NA,TRBJ2-5,16,TRBV11-2,TRBD2,CASSPPSGGVQETQYF,TGTGCCAGCAGCCCACCTAGCGGGGGGGTCCAAGAGACCCAGTACTTC
NA,TRBJ2-7,13,TRBV11-2,NA,CASSFGQHYEQYF,TGTGCCAGCAGCTTCGGACAGCACTACGAGCAGTACTTC
NA,TRBJ1-2,13,TRBV10-2,TRBD1,CASSPGTGYGYTF,TGCGCCAGCAGCCCTGGGACAGGGTATGGCTACACCTTC
few,TRBJ1-6,16,TRBV5-5,TRBD1,CASSRQGSSYNSPLHF,TGTGCCAGCAGCCGACAGGGAAGCTCCTATAATTCACCCCTCCACTTT
once,TRBJ2-5,15,TRBV18,TRBD2,CASSPVAGGEETQYF,TGTGCCAGCTCACCAGTAGCGGGAGGGGAAGAGACCCAGTACTTC
NA,TRBJ1-1,14,TRBV5-1,NA,CASSTQGGDTEAFF,TGCGCCAGCAGCACGCAGGGCGGGGACACTGAAGCTTTCTTT
few,TRBJ1-5,15,TRBV6-6,TRBD1,CASSRPGTGIQPQHF,TGTGCCAGCAGTCGTCCCGGGACAGGAATACAGCCCCAGCATTTT
NA,TRBJ2-5,14,TRBV6-5,TRBD1,CASSTTGPVLAQYF,TGTGCCAGCAGTACGACAGGGCCCGTTTTGGCCCAGTACTTC
NA,TRBJ1-2,13,TRBV9,TRBD1,CASSATGEYGYTF,TGTGCCAGCAGCGCCACAGGGGAATATGGCTACACCTTC
NA,TRBJ2-2,15,TRBV7-2,NA,CASSLVPQGQGELFF,TGTGCCAGCAGCTTAGTTCCCCAGGGCCAAGGGGAGCTGTTTTTT
NA,TRBJ2-2,16,TRBV24-1,TRBD1,CATSDSPTGFTGELFF,TGTGCCACCAGTGATAGCCCGACAGGGTTTACCGGGGAGCTGTTTTTT
NA,TRBJ2-1,13,TRBV5-4,TRBD2,CASSLQSSGGRFF,TGTGCCAGCAGCTTGCAGAGTAGCGGGGGTCGGTTCTTC
NA,TRBJ2-1,17,TRBV4-2,NA,CASSQGQEPTPYNEQFF,TGTGCCAGCAGCCAAGGACAGGAACCAACACCCTACAATGAGCAGTTCTTC
once,TRBJ2-1,10,TRBV7-6,NA,CASSMEEQFF,TGTGCCAGCAGCATGGAGGAGCAGTTCTTC
once,TRBJ2-7,15,TRBV6-2/TRBV6-3,TRBD1,CASSATGGRGAEQYF,TGTGCCAGCAGCGCGACAGGGGGCCGGGGGGCCGAGCAGTACTTC
NA,TRBJ2-1,14,TRBV3-1/TRBV3-2,TRBD2,CASSTSGGHNEQFF,TGTGCCAGCTCTACTAGCGGGGGACACAATGAGCAGTTCTTC
NA,TRBJ1-2,15,TRBV7-2,NA,CASSKVHRANYGYTF,TGTGCCAGCAGCAAGGTCCACAGGGCTAACTATGGCTACACCTTC
NA,TRBJ1-6,13,TRBV28,NA,CASSLSGNSPLHF,TGTGCCAGCAGTTTATCGGGGAATTCACCCCTCCACTTT
NA,TRBJ2-6,15,TRBV19,NA,CASSIPGAGANVLTF,TGTGCCAGTAGTATTCCAGGGGCTGGGGCCAACGTCCTGACTTTC
NA,TRBJ1-5,15,TRBV28,NA,CASSSGGSSNQPQHF,TGTGCCAGCAGCAGCGGGGGGTCTAGCAATCAGCCCCAGCATTTT
NA,TRBJ2-3,15,TRBV24-1,NA,CATSGDTSSTDTQYF,TGTGCCACCTCCGGGGACACCTCTAGCACAGATACGCAGTATTTT
NA,TRBJ1-1,13,TRBV7-2,NA,CASSLGLSTEAFF,TGTGCCAGCAGCTTAGGTTTGAGCACTGAAGCTTTCTTT
NA,TRBJ2-1,15,TRBV11-3,TRBD2,CASSPPSGGANEQFF,TGTGCCAGCAGCCCCCCTAGCGGGGGGGCAAATGAGCAGTTCTTC
NA,TRBJ2-5,13,TRBV9,NA,CASSVKTGETQYF,TGTGCCAGCAGCGTAAAGACGGGGGAGACCCAGTACTTC
NA,TRBJ1-3,14,TRBV6-5,TRBD1,CASSTGGVGNTIYF,TGTGCCAGCTCGACAGGGGGCGTTGGAAACACCATATATTTT
NA,TRBJ1-6,12,TRBV6-5,TRBD1,CASTQGDSPLHF,TGTGCCAGCACCCAGGGGGATTCACCCCTCCACTTT
NA,TRBJ2-7,12,TRBV5-5,TRBD1,CASSFTGEEQYF,TGTGCCAGCAGCTTCACAGGGGAAGAGCAGTACTTC
NA,TRBJ2-7,14,TRBV5-1,NA,CASSLDNAAYEQYF,TGCGCCAGCAGCTTGGACAATGCGGCCTACGAGCAGTACTTC
NA,TRBJ1-1,14,TRBV7-9,NA,CASSRGRRGSEAFF,TGTGCCAGCAGCCGGGGCCGGCGGGGGTCTGAAGCTTTCTTT
NA,TRBJ2-5,14,TRBV28,TRBD2,CASSRLAGEETQYF,TGTGCCAGCAGCCGACTAGCGGGGGAAGAGACCCAGTACTTC
NA,TRBJ1-2,12,TRBV18,NA,CASSSQGNGYTF,TGTGCCAGCTCATCTCAGGGGAACGGCTACACCTTC
NA,TRBJ1-2,14,TRBV24-1,TRBD1,CATSGTGTGYGYTF,TGTGCCACCAGTGGTACCGGGACAGGGTATGGCTACACCTTC
few,TRBJ2-2,15,TRBV7-2,NA,CASSPFSGETGELFF,TGTGCCAGCAGTCCGTTTTCAGGGGAAACCGGGGAGCTGTTTTTT
NA,TRBJ1-4,15,TRBV11-2,NA,CASSSFRRGYEKLFF,TGTGCCAGCAGCTCGTTTAGAAGAGGATATGAAAAACTGTTTTTT
NA,TRBJ1-1,16,TRBV3-1/TRBV3-2,TRBD1,CASSPRDRGYGTEAFF,TGTGCCAGCAGCCCTAGGGACAGGGGGTATGGCACTGAAGCTTTCTTT
NA,TRBJ2-5,13,TRBV2,NA,CASRPGTQETQYF,TGTGCCAGCCGCCCGGGAACCCAAGAGACCCAGTACTTC
NA,TRBJ1-1,14,TRBV28,NA,CASSYPGSNTEAFF,TGTGCCAGCAGTTACCCGGGGTCTAACACTGAAGCTTTCTTT
NA,TRBJ1-5,15,TRBV5-6,TRBD1,CASSLLDRSNQPQHF,TGTGCCAGCAGCCTATTGGACAGGTCAAATCAGCCCCAGCATTTT
NA,TRBJ1-2,14,TRBV28,TRBD1,CASLTPTGAHGYTF,TGTGCCAGCCTCACACCGACAGGGGCGCATGGCTACACCTTC
NA,TRBJ2-3,16,TRBV7-9,NA,CASSFYGQGPPDTQYF,TGTGCCAGCAGCTTCTACGGGCAGGGTCCCCCGGATACGCAGTATTTT